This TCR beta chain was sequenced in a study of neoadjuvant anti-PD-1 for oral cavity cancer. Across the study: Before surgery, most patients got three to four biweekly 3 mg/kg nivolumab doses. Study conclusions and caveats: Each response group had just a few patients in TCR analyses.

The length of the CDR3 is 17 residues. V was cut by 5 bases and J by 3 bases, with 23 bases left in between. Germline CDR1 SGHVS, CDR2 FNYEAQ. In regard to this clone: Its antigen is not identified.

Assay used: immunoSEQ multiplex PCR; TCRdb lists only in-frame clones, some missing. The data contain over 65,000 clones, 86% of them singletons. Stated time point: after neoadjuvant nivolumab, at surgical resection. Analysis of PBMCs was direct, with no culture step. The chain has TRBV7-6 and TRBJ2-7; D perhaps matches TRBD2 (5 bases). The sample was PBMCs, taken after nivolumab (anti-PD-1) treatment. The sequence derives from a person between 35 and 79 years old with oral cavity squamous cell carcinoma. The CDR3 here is CASSKAPVGSPIYEQYF. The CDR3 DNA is TGTGCCAGCAGCAAGGCCCCAGTAGGGAGCCCAATCTACGAGCAGTACTTC.